This TCR beta chain derives from a study of CD8+ T cells in alopecia areata. PBMCs were stained for CD3, CD4 and CD8, and CD4+ and CD8+ T cells were sorted. Germline lookup yields CDR1 SEHNR and CDR2 FQNEAQ (reference sequence). This CDR3 region has 13 residues. V was cut by 1 base and J by 5 bases, with 8 bases left in between. cDNA serving as the sequencing template came from extracted, reverse transcribed RNA. Generated by immunoSEQ multiplex PCR, the TCRdb table keeps only in-frame clones and is missing some. The sample has 98,000 or so clones; approximately 59% are singletons. This sequence was found in a human donor in good health. Sequencing was carried out using CD8+ T cells sorted from blood. The V gene is TRBV7-9, the J gene TRBJ1-2; a weak D match, TRBD1 (6 bases). CDR3 coding DNA: TGTGCCAGCAGCTTAGGCAGGGGATATGGCTACACCTTC. Amino acid sequence: CASSLGRGYGYTF. The full variable domain, with the rest looked up from reference TRBV7-9 and TRBJ1-2, is DTGVSQNPRHKITKRGQNVTFRCDPISEHNRLYWYRQTLGQGPEFLTYFQNEAQLEKSRLLSDRFSAERPKGSFSTLEIQRTEQGDSAMYLCASSLGRGYGYTFGSGTRLTVV.